One sample yielded the 19 T cell receptor beta chains listed below, sequenced in a study of Graves' ophthalmopathy and Graves' hyperthyroidism. RNA transcripts served as template for amplifying TCR beta CDR3 sequences. The first-round RT-PCR employed HTBI primers together with the Qiagen OneStep RT-PCR kit. A multiplex PCR was then performed as the second round. TCRdb reprocessed the multiplex PCR reads with MiXCR, giving one entry per CDR3 protein. Here the sample spans about 740,000 distinct CDR3 sequences, 40% being singletons. Material for sequencing was peripheral blood. The receptors derive from an adult man with Graves' ophthalmopathy.

The chain couples TRBV25-1 to TRBJ1-5; D is undetermined. In germline, CDR1 is MGHDK, CDR2 SYGVNS. The CDR3 runs to 13 residues. Deletions cut 5 bases from V and 3 bases from J, with 8 bases between. CDR3 amino acids: CASSYEPNQPQHF. The CDR3 DNA sequence: TGTGCCAGCAGTTACGAGCCCAATCAGCCCCAGCATTTT.

The chain is built from TRBV11-2 and TRBJ2-7; TRBD2 aligns across 10 bases. The CDR3 has 14 residues. The V segment lost 4 bases and the J segment 6 bases; nucleotides outside the gene matches: 6. The germline V gene encodes CDR1 SGHAT and CDR2 FQNNGV. CDR3 sequence reads: CASSSLAGSGEQYF. The CDR3 nucleotides read TGTGCCAGCAGCTCACTAGCGGGGTCTGGCGAGCAGTACTTC.

The chain couples TRBV20-1 to TRBJ1-4; 9 positions agree with TRBD1. The end of the DNA aligns better with TRBJ2-2, so the J call may be wrong. This CDR3 contains 15 residues. Germline lookup yields CDR1 DFQATT and CDR2 SNEGSKA (reference sequence). The CDR3 sequence: CSARVGDRAGGELFF. The DNA of the CDR3 is TGCAGTGCTAGAGTGGGGGACAGGGCAGGCGGGGAGCTGTTTTTT.

The sample holds many counts of this clonotype. The chain has TRBV7-2 and TRBJ2-7, with 11 bases fitting TRBD1. V gave up 5 bases and J gave up 3 bases; unmatched junction bases: 6. CDR1 is SGHTA, CDR2 FQGNSA, per germline. This CDR3 contains 15 residues. The CDR3 loop is CASSLGQGAGYEQYF. The CDR3 DNA follows: TGTGCCAGCAGCCTCGGACAGGGGGCGGGCTACGAGCAGTACTTC. The full variable domain, its missing parts supplied by reference TRBV7-2 and TRBJ2-7, is GAGVSQSPSNKVTEKGKDVELRCDPISGHTALYWYRQSLGQGLEFLIYFQGNSAPDKSGLPSDRFSAERTGGSVSTLTIQRTQQEDSAVYLCASSLGQGAGYEQYFGPGTRLTVT.

This clonotype was seen repeatedly, ten times or more. V is TRBV7-9 and J is TRBJ2-7, with TRBD2 identical over 8 bases. This CDR3 is 17 amino acids long. After removal of 1 base from V and 3 bases from J, the junction contained 11 bases not matched to a gene. Looked up from germline, CDR1 is SEHNR and CDR2 is FQNEAQ (reference sequence). CDR3 protein: CASSLVRGLAEDYEQYF. CDR3 sequence (DNA): TGTGCCAGCAGCTTAGTTCGTGGACTAGCTGAAGACTACGAGCAGTACTTC.

This clonotype was seen a few times. This CDR3 reads CASSHTGVEQYF. Written as DNA, the CDR3 is TGCGCCAGCAGCCACACAGGGGTCGAGCAGTACTTC. The V and J genes are TRBV4-1 and TRBJ2-7, with TRBD1 identical over 7 bases. Per the germline V gene, CDR1 is MGHRA and CDR2 is YSYEKL. The CDR3 is 12 amino acids. V shed 3 bases and J 6 bases; nucleotides not matched to a gene: 2.

This chain uses TRBV6-6 with TRBJ1-5, with no clear D. The CDR3 covers 13 residues. Germline assignment: CDR1 MNHNY and CDR2 SVGAGI (reference sequence). The V end lost 2 bases, the J end lost 8 bases, and 10 bases lay between the germline ends. In nucleotides, the CDR3 is TGTGCCAGCAGTTACGATAGGCGGGAGCCCCAGCATTTT. Its protein is CASSYDRREPQHF.

V usage is TRBV7-9 and J usage is TRBJ2-7; D ambiguous. The V end lost 2 bases, the J end lost 0 bases, and 5 bases lay between the germline ends. The CDR3 runs 13 residues. Germline loops: CDR1 SEHNR, CDR2 FQNEAQ (reference sequence). DNA for the CDR3: TGTGCCAGCAGCTTACACCACTCCTACGAGCAGTACTTC. It translates to CASSLHHSYEQYF.

This clonotype was found once. The V and J genes are TRBV20-1 and TRBJ2-7; the match to TRBD2 covers 9 bases. J lost 4 bases, V lost 5 bases, and 9 bases had no gene match. This CDR3 is 14 amino acids long. Germline CDR1 reads DFQATT; CDR2 reads SNEGSKA (reference sequence). CDR3 bases: TGCAGTGCTCGACGACATAGCGGGAGTTACGAGCAGTACTTC. Its protein product is CSARRHSGSYEQYF.

With respect to this clonotype: Germline and junction disagree at one end, which may indicate a read error. This chain uses TRBV10-3 with TRBJ2-5; 9 bases are shared with TRBD1. Germline loops: CDR1 ENHRY, CDR2 SYGVKD. This CDR3 contains 16 residues. CDR3 in amino acids: CASSLGGQGARETQYF. The CDR3 nucleotides read TGTGCCAGCAGTTTAGGGGGACAGGGTGCGAGAGAGACCCAGTACTTC.

This clonotype was seen repeatedly, ten times or more. V and J are TRBV9 and TRBJ1-1; D uncertain. Deletions cut 3 bases from V and 1 base from J, with 13 bases between. Germline V gene data show CDR1 as SGDLS and CDR2 as YYNGEE. The CDR3 has 15 amino acids. The CDR3 nucleotides read TGTGCCAGCAGCGAGAAAGGTCTTCCGAACACTGAAGCTTTCTTT. Translation: CASSEKGLPNTEAFF.

This sequence joins TRBV25-1 and TRBJ1-6; no clear D gene. The CDR3 is made up of 10 amino acids. From germline, CDR1 is MGHDK and CDR2 SYGVNS. Between the trimmed V and J ends, which lost 9 bases and 7 bases, there was a span of 4 bases. This CDR3 is CARANSPLHF. DNA for the CDR3: TGTGCCAGGGCGAATTCACCCCTCCACTTT.

This clonotype was counted ten times or more. The V gene is TRBV7-2, the J gene TRBJ2-7; tentatively, D is TRBD1 or TRBD2 (5 bases each). The germline V and J ends were trimmed by 6 bases and 2 bases, with 17 bases remaining between them. The CDR3 loop spans 15 amino acids. The germline V gene encodes CDR1 SGHTA and CDR2 FQGNSA. The CDR3 region is CASSRSGTGTYEQYF. The DNA for the CDR3 is TGTGCCAGCAGTCGCTCCGGGACGGGAACCTACGAGCAGTACTTC.

This chain uses TRBV25-1 with TRBJ1-6, with unresolved D. Trimming cost V 4 bases and J 6 bases, with 13 bases left between them. Germline loops: CDR1 MGHDK, CDR2 SYGVNS. This CDR3 is 15 amino acids long. This CDR3 is CASSGARRLNSPLHF. The CDR3 nucleotides read TGTGCCAGCAGTGGTGCCCGTCGACTTAATTCACCCCTCCACTTT.

The chain links TRBV20-1 to TRBJ2-7, with 9 bases aligning to TRBD1. Germline CDR1 reads DFQATT; CDR2 reads SNEGSKA (reference sequence). The length of the CDR3 is 12 residues. Trimming at V came to 4 bases and at J to 4 bases, leaving 2 bases not matched to a gene. CDR3 nucleotides: TGCAGTGCTAACAGGGGGCGGTACGAGCAGTACTTC. It yields the protein CSANRGRYEQYF.

The V and J genes are TRBV4-1 and TRBJ1-2; D is perhaps TRBD1 (5 bases). Germline V gene data show CDR1 as MGHRA and CDR2 as YSYEKL. The CDR3 runs 13 residues. V was cut by 4 bases and J by 7 bases, with 13 bases left in between. CDR3 sequence reads: CASSPGGGTGYTF. The CDR3 DNA reads TGCGCCAGCAGCCCCGGAGGAGGGACTGGCTACACCTTC.

The chain joins TRBV7-9 to TRBJ2-7; perhaps D is TRBD1 or TRBD2 (5 bases each). V gave up 5 bases and J gave up 0 bases, with 14 bases separating them. Germline V lookup: CDR1 SEHNR, CDR2 FQNEAQ (reference sequence). This CDR3 comprises 15 residues. CDR3 coding DNA: TGTGCCAGCAGCCCCCGGGGCCTCCTCTCCTACGAGCAGTACTTC. This encodes CASSPRGLLSYEQYF.

In its sample, this clonotype was seen many times. The rearrangement uses TRBV24-1 and TRBJ1-6, with D possibly TRBD1 on 5 matching bases. Trimming stripped 9 bases from V and 1 base from J, with 9 bases between. The CDR3 has 14 amino acids. CDR1 and CDR2 (germline): KGHDR, SFDVKD. Here the CDR3 DNA reads TGTGCCACCCAAGACAGATCCTATAATTCACCCCTCCACTTT. Protein sequence: CATQDRSYNSPLHF.

This clonotype has more than one count but fewer than ten. The chain has TRBV7-2 and TRBJ1-2; no firm D call. CDR1 and CDR2 (germline): SGHTA, FQGNSA. The V end was cut by 5 bases, the J end by 4 bases, with 11 bases between. The CDR3 consists of 13 residues. The CDR3 spells CASSQTASYGYTF. The CDR3 DNA reads TGTGCCAGCAGCCAAACAGCAAGCTATGGCTACACCTTC.